This T cell receptor (beta chain) originates from a study of shared clonotypes between healthy human individuals. Overall study: The cohort comprised a couple of women and a few men. Their ages spanned 18 to 49 years.

As for this clone: The antigen is undetermined.

Some clones are missing from TCRdb's copy, which holds only in-frame ones; the method was immunoSEQ multiplex PCR. Found here are 950,000 to 1,100,000 clones, more than 60% of them singletons; the top ten hold roughly 1.5%. The study's findings and limits: The study sampled only blood, and tissue repertoires likely differ.

V was clipped by 5 bases and J by 2 bases, with 19 bases between them. The V gene's germline CDR1 is SGHNT and CDR2 YYREEE (reference sequence). The CDR3 is 16 residues long. The sample taken for sequencing was memory CD4+ T cells sorted from blood. Subset described: CD45RA-negative fraction. The chain links TRBV5-4 to TRBJ1-2, with D perhaps matching TRBD1 (5 bases). The receptor was isolated from a man in his late teens or twenties in good health. The CDR3 reads CASRSGTRRDNYGYTF. The CDR3 nucleotides are TGTGCCAGCAGGAGCGGGACCAGGAGGGACAACTATGGCTACACCTTC.